This TCR beta chain comes out of a study of blood T cell repertoires in COVID-19. CDR3 length: 15 residues. Germline CDR1 is LNHDA and CDR2 is SQIVND (reference sequence). The ends were cut back, 2 bases at V and 3 bases at J, with 11 bases in the middle. Original processing notes: Amplification of reference gene primers was used by the study to estimate nucleated cell counts. Here immunoSEQ multiplex PCR was the method, and the copy in TCRdb shows in-frame clones only, minus some. V, J and clone size are taken as reported in that table, and D and trimming were inferred from the DNA itself. The data contain roughly 250,000 clones, roughly 86% of them singletons.

The rearrangement joins TRBV19 to TRBJ1-5; TRBD1 might be the D (6 bases). Material: peripheral blood. The receptor comes from a man between 45 and 60 years old with acute or convalescent COVID-19. CDR3 residues: CASSIIAGVNQPQHF. The CDR3 DNA sequence: TGTGCCAGTAGTATAATCGCAGGGGTCAATCAGCCCCAGCATTTT.